Included here is one T cell receptor beta chain sequence, with context. Looked up from germline, CDR1 is SGHTA and CDR2 is FQGTGA. The CDR3 covers 15 residues. Trimming at V came to 5 bases and at J to 6 bases, leaving 10 bases not matched to a gene. The sample comes from a study of shared clonotypes between healthy human individuals. Study at large: CD4 naive and CD4 memory each took three plates per donor, while CD8 naive took two and CD8 memory one.

TCRdb keeps only in-frame clones here, not all; method: immunoSEQ multiplex PCR. The sample records 700,000 or so clones, around 72% being singletons. The chain carries TRBV7-3 and TRBJ2-1; 7 bases map to TRBD2. The TCR sequence derives from a woman aged 25-40 years in good health. Material for sequencing was memory CD4+ T cells sorted from blood. As to subset: CD45RA-negative fraction. CDR3 in DNA: TGTGCCAGCAGCCAATCGCGGGGGATGGGCAATGAGCAGTTCTTC. Residues: CASSQSRGMGNEQFF.